This T cell receptor beta chain was sequenced for a study of shared clonotypes between healthy human individuals. Turning to the study itself: Per donor, three plates held CD4 naive cells, three held CD4 memory, two held CD8 naive and one held CD8 memory.

In germline, CDR1 is SGHTA, CDR2 FQGNSA. V lost 8 bases to trimming and J lost 5 bases, with 18 bases between them. The CDR3 length is 15 residues. For this clone: As yet, its antigen is unknown.

There were no recent acute infections or vaccinations among the donors, who were healthy HIV-negative adults. Regarding the study as a whole: Compared with memory subsets, naive subsets generally had larger estimated richness. Sequencing depth was a factor that was expected to affect clonotype sharing among donors.

TCRdb keeps only in-frame clones here, not all; method: immunoSEQ multiplex PCR. The table has under 2.5 million clones, roughly 90% seen once. This TCR was sampled from a man aged 18 to 29 in good health. Some clones in this sample may be carry-over from other donors' samples. Sequenced material: naive CD4+ T cells from PBMCs. Subset given: CD45RA+ positively selected. This chain links TRBV7-2 with TRBJ1-4, with a tentative D call TRBD1 (5 bases). The CDR3 DNA is TGTGCCAGCTCAAAGCGGGGCCCGGTGAATGAAAAACTGTTTTTT. As protein: CASSKRGPVNEKLFF.